One sample yielded the 32 T cell receptor beta chains listed below, sequenced in a study of early T cells in non-severe SARS-CoV-2 infection. TCRdb called the 5' RACE reads again in MiXCR, with one record for every CDR3 protein. The sample has over 30,000 distinct CDR3 sequences, 7.9% seen once. The sequenced sample was whole blood, obtained at baseline. Receptors originate from an adult who was a healthcare worker with PCR-confirmed SARS-CoV-2 infection or an uninfected control (not recorded which).

The rearrangement links TRBV7-2 to TRBJ2-3; D is perhaps TRBD1 (6 bases). Germline CDR1 and CDR2: SGHTA and FQGNSA. V dropped 5 bases and J dropped 5 bases, with 17 bases sitting between them. CDR3 size: 15 residues. The CDR3 sequence: CASSLYRVEGDTQYF. The CDR3 DNA sequence: TGTGCCAGCAGCCTATACAGGGTTGAGGGAGATACGCAGTATTTT.

The table lists this clonotype with many counts. J is TRBJ1-1 and V is TRBV5-1, with 7 bases identical to TRBD1. CDR3 length: 15 amino acids. Germline assignment: CDR1 SGHRS and CDR2 YFSETQ. With V trimmed by 7 bases and J by 0 bases, 9 bases remained unmatched. For the CDR3, the DNA is TGCGCCAGCCGGGACAGAGACAGATTGAACACTGAAGCTTTCTTT. This encodes CASRDRDRLNTEAFF.

This clonotype showed up just a few times. In DNA form, the CDR3 reads TGTGCCAGCAGCGCGGACAGACTTGGACCCTACGAGCAGTACTTC. It specifies CASSADRLGPYEQYF. The chain recombines TRBV2 with TRBJ2-7; D perhaps matches TRBD1 (6 bases). Germline V gives CDR1 SNHLY, CDR2 FYNNEI. The CDR3 has 15 residues. Trimming cost V 6 bases and J 2 bases, with 17 bases left between them.

This chain joins TRBV28 and TRBJ2-7; D may be TRBD1 or TRBD2 (5 bases each). V shed 5 bases and J shed 2 bases, with 16 bases lying between them. CDR3 length: 15 residues. Per the germline V gene, CDR1 is MDHEN and CDR2 is SYDVKM. The CDR3 region is CASSQQPGTTYEQYF. The CDR3, as DNA: TGTGCCAGCAGTCAACAGCCGGGGACCACCTACGAGCAGTACTTC.

Only a few counts were recorded for this clonotype. V usage is TRBV7-9 and J usage is TRBJ2-7; TRBD1 might be the D (5 bases). CDR1 is SEHNR, CDR2 FQNEAQ, per germline (reference sequence). Trimming pared 5 bases from V and 2 bases from J, leaving 7 bases between. This CDR3 region has 12 residues. The DNA of the CDR3 is TGTGCCAGCAGCAGGGGCACCTACGAGCAGTACTTC. Translation gives CASSRGTYEQYF.

The gene calls are TRBV4-3 and TRBJ1-2, with D tentatively TRBD1 (5 bases). The V end lost 8 bases, the J end lost 6 bases, and 16 bases lay between the germline ends. Germline loops: CDR1 LGHNA, CDR2 YSLEER. The CDR3 contains 13 residues. CDR3 residues: CASGMGGGDGYTF. Here the CDR3 DNA reads TGCGCCAGCGGGATGGGGGGAGGCGATGGCTACACCTTC.

About this clonotype itself: This may come from a read error, since a much larger clone is one base off. The chain has TRBV25-1 and TRBJ2-3, with D hard to call. Germline CDR1 is MGHDK and CDR2 is SYGVNS. CDR3 length: 13 residues. This CDR3 reads CVVGKDSADTQYF. CDR3 bases: TGTGTCGTGGGAAAGGATTCGGCAGATACGCAGTATTTT.

V and J are TRBV5-1 and TRBJ2-2; 7 bases match TRBD1. This CDR3 has 15 amino acids. From germline, CDR1 is SGHRS and CDR2 YFSETQ. V trimming: 4 bases; J trimming: 6 bases; junction bases outside the gene matches: 9. CDR3 sequence reads: CASSTLTGVAGELFF. The CDR3 DNA is TGCGCCAGCAGCACCCTCACAGGGGTAGCCGGGGAGCTGTTTTTT. The entire variable domain, with the rest obtained from reference TRBV5-1 and TRBJ2-2, is as follows: KAGVTQTPRYLIKTRGQQVTLSCSPISGHRSVSWYQQTPGQGLQFLFEYFSETQRNKGNFPGRFSGRQFSNSRSEMNVSTLELGDSALYLCASSTLTGVAGELFFGEGSRLTVL.

This clonotype was counted ten times or more. V gene TRBV6-5 combines with J gene TRBJ2-7, with TRBD1 identical over 8 bases. CDR3 size: 13 residues. Germline loops: CDR1 MNHEY, CDR2 SVGAGI. V lost 5 bases, J lost 7 bases, and 7 bases stayed unmatched. The DNA for the CDR3 is TGTGCCAGCAGTAGGAGACAGGGGTTGGAGCAGTACTTC. Encoded protein: CASSRRQGLEQYF.

This clonotype was detected ten times or more. The rearrangement links TRBV12-5 to TRBJ1-2; 7 nucleotides line up with TRBD1. Trimming cost V 7 bases and J 3 bases; bases outside gene matches: 5. Germline values: CDR1 LGHNT, CDR2 FRNRAP. The CDR3 consists of 13 residues. The CDR3 protein is CASVGQADYGYTF. The CDR3 bases are TGTGCTAGTGTTGGACAGGCTGACTATGGCTACACCTTC.

This clonotype has more than one count but fewer than ten. The V and J genes are TRBV12-3 or TRBV12-4 and TRBJ1-2; tentatively, D is TRBD1 (6 bases). CDR3 length: 16 amino acids. The V end lost 1 base, the J end lost 3 bases, and 15 bases lay between the germline ends. CDR3 nucleotide sequence: TGTGCCAGCAGTTTAGAGGGCAGGGGAACGGACTATGGCTACACCTTC. Encoded protein: CASSLEGRGTDYGYTF.

This clonotype was found many times. The chain links TRBV20-1 to TRBJ2-3; D is perhaps TRBD2 (7 bases). This CDR3 has 17 amino acids. V lost 3 bases and J 3 bases, leaving 22 bases between the germline ends. CDR1 DFQATT and CDR2 SNEGSKA come from the germline V gene (reference sequence). The CDR3 sequence is CSARDHWGGSLTDTQYF. In nucleotides, the CDR3 is TGCAGTGCTAGGGATCATTGGGGGGGCTCCCTTACAGATACGCAGTATTTT.

The chain carries TRBV20-1 and TRBJ1-6; TRBD1 aligns across 7 bases. This CDR3 comprises 13 residues. Trimming removed 3 bases from V and 5 bases from J; junction bases left unmatched: 1. Per the germline V gene, CDR1 is DFQATT and CDR2 is SNEGSKA (reference sequence). The CDR3 DNA reads TGCAGTGCTAGGACAGGGAATAATTCACCCCTCCACTTT. Its protein is CSARTGNNSPLHF.

There are many counts of this clonotype. Here the CDR3 DNA reads TGTGCCACCAGCAGAGAGCAGGGGGACTACAATGAGCAGTTCTTC. The encoded protein is CATSREQGDYNEQFF. The chain combines TRBV15 with TRBJ2-1, with 7 bases identical to TRBD1. In germline, CDR1 is LNHNV, CDR2 YYDKDF (reference sequence). This CDR3 is built from 15 residues. Trimming at V came to 0 bases and at J to 3 bases, leaving 2 bases not matched to a gene.

The table lists this clonotype with many counts. The CDR3 DNA is TGTGCCAGCAGTGGGGGACAGGGGGCGGATGGCTACACCTTC. Its translation is CASSGGQGADGYTF. The chain links TRBV2 to TRBJ1-2; 12 bases agree with TRBD1. The CDR3 is 14 residues long. Trimming at V came to 4 bases and at J to 6 bases, leaving 3 bases not matched to a gene. Germline CDR1 and CDR2: SNHLY and FYNNEI.

This clonotype appeared many times. The genes are TRBV30 and TRBJ2-5; D unclear. Germline V gives CDR1 GTSNPN, CDR2 SVGIG (reference sequence). This CDR3 contains 13 residues. V was shortened by 0 bases and J by 3 bases, with 8 bases between the two germline ends. CDR3 bases: TGTGCCTGGAGTGTATTATCAAAAGAGACCCAGTACTTC. Its protein is CAWSVLSKETQYF.

This clonotype was seen a few times. The V and J genes are TRBV20-1 and TRBJ1-1, with D perhaps matching TRBD1 (6 bases). Germline V gene data show CDR1 as DFQATT and CDR2 as SNEGSKA (reference sequence). The CDR3 spans 12 residues. Trimming stripped 1 base from V and 6 bases from J, with 9 bases between. This CDR3 reads CSARAGAAEAFF. The CDR3 DNA follows: TGCAGTGCTAGAGCGGGGGCGGCTGAAGCTTTCTTT.

This clonotype has at least ten counts. This rearrangement joins TRBV15 to TRBJ1-4; D possibly corresponds to TRBD1 (5 bases). The CDR3 contains 15 residues. CDR1 is LNHNV, CDR2 YYDKDF, per germline (reference sequence). V dropped 0 bases and J dropped 5 bases, with 10 bases sitting between them. The CDR3 DNA reads as TGTGCCACCAGCAGAGAAACGGGGGGAAATGAAAAACTGTTTTTT. Amino acid sequence: CATSRETGGNEKLFF.

The V gene is TRBV25-1, the J gene TRBJ1-3; the D is unclear. CDR1 is MGHDK, CDR2 SYGVNS, per germline. The CDR3 covers 14 residues. V lost 8 bases and J lost 0, with 11 bases in between. This CDR3 reads CASSEGLSGNTIYF. CDR3 bases: TGTGCCAGCTCCGAAGGGCTCTCTGGAAACACCATATATTTT.

In this sample, this clonotype turned up a few times. The V and J genes are TRBV2 and TRBJ2-1; a weak D match, TRBD2 (6 bases). Germline CDR1 is SNHLY and CDR2 is FYNNEI. Trimming removed 6 bases from V and 4 bases from J, with 13 bases in between. The CDR3 consists of 14 residues. The CDR3 spells CASRGGVAYNEQFF. The CDR3 DNA is TGTGCCAGCAGGGGCGGGGTAGCTTACAATGAGCAGTTCTTC.

The chain recombines TRBV20-1 with TRBJ2-3, with TRBD2 matching over 13 bases. The germline V gene has CDR1 DFQATT and CDR2 SNEGSKA (reference sequence). The CDR3 covers 14 residues. V was pared by 6 bases and J by 4 bases, with 4 bases of the junction left unmatched. CDR3 in amino acids: CSARTSGGPDTQYF. In DNA, the CDR3 is TGCAGTGCCCGGACTAGCGGGGGACCAGATACGCAGTATTTT.

This clonotype was seen at least ten times. The chain uses TRBV7-2 and TRBJ2-7, with D possibly being TRBD2 (6 bases). The germline gives CDR1 SGHTA, CDR2 FQGNSA. This CDR3 comprises 15 residues. V was trimmed by 8 bases and J by 1 base, leaving 18 bases between them. CDR3 sequence: CASHGRGKGSYEQYF. The CDR3 DNA sequence: TGTGCCAGCCACGGGCGGGGTAAGGGGTCCTACGAGCAGTACTTC.

This clonotype was seen many times. The chain combines TRBV12-3 or TRBV12-4 with TRBJ1-5; no firm D call. Trimming took 1 base from V and 4 from J, leaving 11 bases between them. The length of the CDR3 is 15 residues. CDR3 DNA: TGTGCCAGCAGTTTAGGGCAGTCAGGAAATCAGCCCCAGCATTTT. This codes for CASSLGQSGNQPQHF.

This clonotype was seen repeatedly, ten times or more. This chain joins TRBV27 and TRBJ2-6; D unclear. Trimming took 5 bases from V and 1 from J, leaving 9 bases between them. CDR3 length: 15 residues. Looked up from germline, CDR1 is MNHEY and CDR2 is SMNVEV (reference sequence). The CDR3 DNA is TGTGCCAGCAGTCAGACGGTATCTGGGGCCAACGTCCTGACTTTC. As protein: CASSQTVSGANVLTF.

The chain uses TRBV5-4 and TRBJ2-1, with TRBD2 matching 10 bases. There are 15 residues in the CDR3. Trimming cost V 5 bases and J 4 bases; bases outside gene matches: 6. Germline assignment: CDR1 SGHNT and CDR2 YYREEE (reference sequence). CDR3 sequence (DNA): TGTGCCAGCAGTCATACTAGCGGGGATTACAATGAGCAGTTCTTC. Protein sequence: CASSHTSGDYNEQFF.

This clonotype was seen ten or more times. The chain carries TRBV13 and TRBJ2-2; D is possibly TRBD1 (5 bases). The CDR3 has 13 residues. V shed 10 bases and J shed 4 bases, with 13 bases lying between them. Germline CDR1 reads PRHDT; CDR2 reads FYEKMQ (reference sequence). The CDR3: CATQDSRTGELFF. For the CDR3, the DNA is TGTGCCACCCAAGACAGTCGCACCGGGGAGCTGTTTTTT.

This clonotype was observed at least ten times. The rearrangement uses TRBV28 and TRBJ2-6; tentative D call: TRBD1 (5 bases). V dropped 2 bases and J dropped 2 bases, with 7 bases sitting between them. Germline V gene data show CDR1 as MDHEN and CDR2 as SYDVKM. This CDR3 spans 15 amino acids. The chain's CDR3 is CASSLRGAGANVLTF. In DNA, the CDR3 is TGTGCCAGCAGTTTAAGGGGCGCTGGGGCCAACGTCCTGACTTTC.

The rearrangement uses TRBV7-8 and TRBJ2-7, with unresolved D. The V and J ends lost 0 bases and 7 bases respectively, with 10 bases between them. Germline values: CDR1 SGHVS, CDR2 FQNEAQ. The CDR3 is 13 amino acids. The CDR3 here is CASSLAQAREQYF. The CDR3 region has the DNA TGTGCCAGCAGCTTAGCACAAGCGCGGGAGCAGTACTTC.

This clonotype was counted many times. This chain uses TRBV10-2 with TRBJ2-3; D is perhaps TRBD2 (6 bases). V was cut by 0 bases and J by 0 bases, with 16 bases left in between. CDR3 size: 18 residues. Germline CDR1 is WSHSY and CDR2 is SAAADI. The CDR3 sequence is CASSESNGLAASTDTQYF. For the CDR3, the DNA is TGCGCCAGCAGTGAGTCGAACGGATTAGCGGCTAGCACAGATACGCAGTATTTT.

There are a few counts of this clonotype. The chain links TRBV5-5 to TRBJ2-1; no clear D gene. This CDR3 spans 14 amino acids. CDR1 is SGHKS, CDR2 YYEKEE, per germline (reference sequence). V dropped 0 bases and J dropped 8 bases, with 12 bases sitting between them. This CDR3 reads CASSLGALGYEQFF. CDR3 DNA sequence: TGTGCCAGCAGCTTGGGGGCGCTTGGGTATGAGCAGTTCTTC.

This clonotype was counted at least ten times. The chain uses TRBV7-9 and TRBJ2-1; D tentatively fits TRBD1 or TRBD2 (5 bases each). The CDR3 contains 13 residues. V lost 2 bases and J lost 7, with 9 bases in between. Germline V CDR1 and CDR2: SEHNR, FQNEAQ (reference sequence). The CDR3 DNA follows: TGTGCCAGCAGCTTAACCGAGGGGAATGAGCAGTTCTTC. It codes for CASSLTEGNEQFF.

This clonotype has ten or more counts. The rearrangement links TRBV2 to TRBJ2-7; TRBD1 matches 7 bases. Germline CDR1 and CDR2: SNHLY and FYNNEI. The CDR3 is made up of 12 amino acids. Trimming at V came to 7 bases and at J to 6 bases, leaving 6 bases not matched to a gene. The CDR3 protein is CASTEGASEQYF. Here the CDR3 DNA reads TGTGCCAGCACAGAGGGGGCTAGCGAGCAGTACTTC.